The 4 T cell receptor beta chains below all came from one sample that was sequenced in a study of T cell responses to AZD1222 COVID-19 vaccine (dated by TCRdb to the early 2020s). The meaning of the sample's time point label: baseline before first vaccination. The library was produced with the immunoSEQ multiplex PCR assay. TCRdb limited this immuneACCESS table to in-frame rearrangements with V and J called. A share of clones is missing; checked studies link under half to unresolved V genes, and the rest is unexplained. Counted in this sample were about 97,000 clones; approximately 90% of them appeared once. About 2.8% of the sample is taken by the ten largest. The specimen comprised peripheral blood, sampled on day 0 of AZD1222 vaccination. Receptors were obtained from an adult in good health.

This clone showed up just a few times. This chain links TRBV3-1 (or the pseudogene TRBV3-2) with TRBJ1-5; D is possibly TRBD1 (6 bases). The CDR3 extends over 14 amino acids. Germline assignment: CDR1 LGHDT and CDR2 YNNKEL (reference sequence). The ends were cut back, 2 bases at V and 7 bases at J, with 12 bases in the middle. The CDR3 region is CASSQRGLGQPQHF. In DNA form, the CDR3 reads TGTGCCAGCAGCCAACGGGGGCTAGGGCAGCCCCAGCATTTT.

The V and J genes are TRBV7-2 and TRBJ2-7; 10 nucleotides align to TRBD1. The CDR3 totals 15 residues. V trimming: 6 bases; J trimming: 9 bases; junction bases outside the gene matches: 14. Germline lookup yields CDR1 SGHTA and CDR2 FQGNSA. CDR3 sequence: CASRPGTGVLTGQYF. In nucleotides, the CDR3 is TGTGCCAGCAGACCCGGGACAGGGGTGCTCACGGGGCAGTACTTC.

V usage is TRBV9 and J usage is TRBJ2-1; 10 nucleotides match TRBD2. From germline, CDR1 is SGDLS and CDR2 YYNGEE. The CDR3 sequence is 15 residues long. J was trimmed by 5 bases and V by 4 bases; bases with no gene match: 6. This CDR3 is CASSRGTSEDNEQFF. The CDR3 nucleotides read TGTGCCAGCAGCCGAGGGACTAGCGAGGACAATGAGCAGTTCTTC.

The chain recombines TRBV11-2 with TRBJ1-1, with 7 bases identical to TRBD1. Germline-derived CDR1 and CDR2 are SGHAT and FQNNGV. With V trimmed by 5 bases and J by 8 bases, 5 bases remained unmatched. The CDR3 runs 12 residues. In DNA, the CDR3 is TGTGCCAGCAGCAGTCGGACAGGAGAAGCTTTCTTT. Amino acid sequence: CASSSRTGEAFF.